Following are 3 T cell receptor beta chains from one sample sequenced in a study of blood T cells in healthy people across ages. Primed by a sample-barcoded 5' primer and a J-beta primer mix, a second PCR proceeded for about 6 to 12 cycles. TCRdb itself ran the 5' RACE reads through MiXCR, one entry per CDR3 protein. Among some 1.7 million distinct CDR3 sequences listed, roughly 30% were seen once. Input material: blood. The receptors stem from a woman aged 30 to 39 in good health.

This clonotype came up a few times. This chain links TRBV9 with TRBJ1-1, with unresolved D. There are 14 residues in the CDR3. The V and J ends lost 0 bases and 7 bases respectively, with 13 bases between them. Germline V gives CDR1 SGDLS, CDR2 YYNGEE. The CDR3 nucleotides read TGTGCCAGCAGCGTAGTGGGGTCGGCAGTTGAAGCTTTCTTT. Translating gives CASSVVGSAVEAFF. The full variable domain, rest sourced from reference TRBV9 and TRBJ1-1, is DSGVTQTPKHLITATGQRVTLRCSPRSGDLSVYWYQQSLDQGLQFLIQYYNGEERAKGNILERFSAQQFPDLHSELNLSSLELGDSALYFCASSVVGSAVEAFFGQGTRLTVV.

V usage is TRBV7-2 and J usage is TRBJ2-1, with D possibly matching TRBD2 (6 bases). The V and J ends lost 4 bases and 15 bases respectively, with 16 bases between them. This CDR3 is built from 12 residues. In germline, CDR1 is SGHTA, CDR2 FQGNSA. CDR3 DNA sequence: TGTGCCAGCAGCTACCAGACTAGTAGTTTGTTCTTC. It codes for CASSYQTSSLFF.

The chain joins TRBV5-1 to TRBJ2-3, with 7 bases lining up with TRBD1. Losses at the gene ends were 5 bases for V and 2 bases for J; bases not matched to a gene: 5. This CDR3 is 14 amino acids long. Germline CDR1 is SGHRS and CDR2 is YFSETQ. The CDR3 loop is CASRTGTDTDTQYF. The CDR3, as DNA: TGCGCCAGCAGGACCGGGACAGACACAGATACGCAGTATTTT. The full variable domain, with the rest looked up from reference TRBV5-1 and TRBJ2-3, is KAGVTQTPRYLIKTRGQQVTLSCSPISGHRSVSWYQQTPGQGLQFLFEYFSETQRNKGNFPGRFSGRQFSNSRSEMNVSTLELGDSALYLCASRTGTDTDTQYFGPGTRLTVL.